These 7 T cell receptor beta chains originate from one sample sequenced in a study of blood T cell repertoires in COVID-19. Produced via immunoSEQ multiplex PCR; TCRdb's table is partial and in-frame only. This sample carries roughly 200,000 clones, 81% of them seen once, and the ten largest clones take approximately 8.7%. Sequenced input: PBMCs or T cells enriched from blood (not recorded which). These receptors were taken from a man aged 40-55 years who had recovered from COVID-19.

This clone was found a few times. The chain couples TRBV18 to TRBJ1-1; D might be TRBD1 (6 bases). Trimming removed 6 bases at V and 1 base at J, with 12 bases between. CDR1 KGHSH and CDR2 LQKENI come from the germline V gene. CDR3 size: 14 residues. The CDR3 DNA reads TGTGCCAGCTCCCGATCGGGACAGAACACTGAAGCTTTCTTT. Its translation: CASSRSGQNTEAFF.

The rearrangement links TRBV5-5 to TRBJ1-2; 7 bases align to TRBD1. This CDR3 contains 13 residues. V lost 4 bases, J lost 4 bases, and 4 bases stayed unmatched. CDR1 SGHKS and CDR2 YYEKEE come from the germline V gene (reference sequence). The CDR3 here is CASSIGGGYGYTF. CDR3 nucleotide sequence: TGTGCCAGCAGCATAGGGGGCGGCTATGGCTACACCTTC.

The gene calls are TRBV15 and TRBJ1-3, with no clear D. The V gene lost 0 bases and the J gene lost 4 bases, with 10 bases spanning the gap. The CDR3 sequence is 15 residues long. Germline V gene lookup returns CDR1 LNHNV and CDR2 YYDKDF (reference sequence). As DNA, the CDR3 is TGTGCCACCAGCAGAGATCTTGGCCTCGGAAACACCATATATTTT. It specifies CATSRDLGLGNTIYF.

The rearrangement links TRBV6-5 to TRBJ2-7, with D maybe TRBD1 (6 bases). Between the trimmed V and J ends, which lost 2 bases and 4 bases, there was a span of 12 bases. The CDR3 length is 14 residues. Per the germline V gene, CDR1 is MNHEY and CDR2 is SVGAGI. The CDR3 reads CASSYDRTAYEQYF. As DNA, the CDR3 is TGTGCCAGCAGTTACGACAGGACGGCTTACGAGCAGTACTTC.

The chain links TRBV29-1 to TRBJ2-7, with 9 bases lining up with TRBD1. From germline, CDR1 is SQVTM and CDR2 ANQGSEA. Losses at the gene ends were 6 bases for V and 3 bases for J; bases not matched to a gene: 6. CDR3 size: 13 residues. CDR3 sequence reads: CSVRTGAVYEQYF. The CDR3 bases are TGCAGCGTGAGGACAGGGGCCGTCTACGAGCAGTACTTC.

The V call is TRBV21-1, the J call TRBJ1-2; the table names TRBD1, a call not compared with the DNA. TRBV21-1 is a documented pseudogene. The CDR3 totals 12 residues. CDR3 protein: CASSKGHYGYTF. As DNA, the CDR3 is TGTGCCAGCAGCAAGGGCCACTATGGCTACACCTTC.

The table lists this clone with a few counts. One end of the junction does not line up with germline, which may come from a read error. V gene TRBV4-2 combines with J gene TRBJ1-2, with D tentatively TRBD1 (5 bases). The germline V gene has CDR1 LGHNA and CDR2 YNFKEQ. The CDR3 has 14 residues. In DNA, the CDR3 is TGTGCCAGCAACCAAGACGCAGGGTCGTATGGCTACACCTTC. Amino acids: CASNQDAGSYGYTF.